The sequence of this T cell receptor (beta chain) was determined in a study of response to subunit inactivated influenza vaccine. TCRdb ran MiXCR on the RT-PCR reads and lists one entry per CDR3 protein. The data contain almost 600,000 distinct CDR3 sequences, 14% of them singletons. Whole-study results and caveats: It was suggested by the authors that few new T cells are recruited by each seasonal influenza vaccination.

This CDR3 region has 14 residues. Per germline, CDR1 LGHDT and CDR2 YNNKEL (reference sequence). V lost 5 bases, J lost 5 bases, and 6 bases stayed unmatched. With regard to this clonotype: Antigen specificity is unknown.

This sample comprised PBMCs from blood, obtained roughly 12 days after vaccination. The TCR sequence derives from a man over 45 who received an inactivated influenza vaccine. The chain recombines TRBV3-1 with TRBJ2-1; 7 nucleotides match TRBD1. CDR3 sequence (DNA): TGTGCCAGCAGCACCGGGACAGTTAACAATGAGCAGTTCTTC. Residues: CASSTGTVNNEQFF.